The TCR delta chain under discussion was sequenced for a study of γδ T cells in repeated Plasmodium falciparum infection. Study at large: Donors were malaria-exposed Malian children or age- and gender-matched Australian children. Malaria-naive adults were infected with P. falciparum NF54 four times over roughly 620 days.

Gammadelta T cells were flow-sorted from PBMC into Vgamma9/Vdelta2+ and Vdelta2-negative populations for bulk analysis. TCRdb re-analyzed the multiplex PCR reads via CATT. Of roughly 90,000 delta-chain clones listed, about 1.5% are singletons. The table lists this clone with many counts. V was shortened by 3 bases and J by 0 bases, with 8 bases between the two germline ends. CDR1 and CDR2 from the germline V gene are TVYSNPD and GDNSRS (reference sequence). This CDR3 contains 12 residues. Sequenced: gamma-delta T cells from blood. The chain couples TRDV3 to TRDJ1, with D unclear. This sequence originates from a pool of human donors (malaria-infected and uninfected, not separated). In nucleotides, the CDR3 is TGTGCCTTCCGTTTCCACACCGATAAACTCATCTTT. Amino acids: CAFRFHTDKLIF.